This TCR beta chain emerged from a study of CD8 T cells in ankylosing spondylitis (dated by TCRdb to 2016 to 2017). General notes on the study: T cell receptor beta repertoires were profiled in healthy donors and ankylosing spondylitis patients so that disease-linked TCR variants could be found. The full study cohort was made up of roughly 25 ankylosing spondylitis patients and 108 healthy donors. Peripheral blood was sampled, and synovial fluid was also collected from ankylosing spondylitis patients.

General study outcomes and caveats: Some motif variants were previously reported in synovial fluid and blood of reactive arthritis patients, suggesting common disease-initiation mechanisms. According to the report, matched synovial fluid samples from ankylosing spondylitis patients were significantly enriched for the disease-linked clones. Blood from ankylosing spondylitis patients appeared to be characterized by a TCR beta motif composed of under 10 highly homologous amino acid variants. A CD8+ phenotype was shown by the disease-linked clones, which were found at relatively low frequencies in peripheral blood.

TCRdb names Illumina HiSeq 2500 as the instrument used. Quantitative 5'-RACE with molecular barcodes was the method used to prepare the TCR beta libraries. Per the original workflow: A new computational method based on a probabilistic model of VDJ rearrangement was used to identify disease-linked TCR variants. TCRdb itself trimmed the public reads at Q25 with fastp, ran MiXCR and retained productive beta chains. CDR3 protein duplicates are merged, each entry listing the most common genes and DNA. The V and J calls were determined by TCRdb, not by the authors. The table for this sample lists fewer than 650,000 distinct CDR3 sequences; about 13% of them were counted only once. The ten largest make up approximately 7% of the sample. About this clonotype: Its binding antigen is unknown. Base qualities are not provided; no much larger clone lies one nucleotide away.

CDR1 and CDR2 are read off the germline V gene (reference sequence) as LNHDA and SQIVND. Trimming accounts for 4 bases at V and 0 bases at J, while the number of junction bases matched to no gene is 9. Taken from cysteine to phenylalanine, the CDR3 has 17 residues. CDR3 DNA only is kept here, 51 bases in frame from base 1. This sequence uses TRBV19 and TRBJ1-5, and 7 junction bases match TRBD1. The sequencing input was blood, either unsorted or a sorted T cell fraction (not recorded which). The clonotype comes from a male donor with ankylosing spondylitis. The nucleotide sequence is given as TGTGCCAGTAGTACCCGGACAGGAACAAATAGCAATCAGCCCCAGCATTTT. Its amino acids are CASSTRTGTNSNQPQHF. The CDR3, completed at both ends by the reference TRBV19 and TRBJ1-5 genes, gives the full variable domain DGGITQSPKYLFRKEGQNVTLSCEQNLNHDAMYWYRQDPGQGLRLIYYSQIVNDFQKGDIAEGYSVSREKKESFPLTVTSAQKNPTAFYLCASSTRTGTNSNQPQHFGDGTRLSIL.